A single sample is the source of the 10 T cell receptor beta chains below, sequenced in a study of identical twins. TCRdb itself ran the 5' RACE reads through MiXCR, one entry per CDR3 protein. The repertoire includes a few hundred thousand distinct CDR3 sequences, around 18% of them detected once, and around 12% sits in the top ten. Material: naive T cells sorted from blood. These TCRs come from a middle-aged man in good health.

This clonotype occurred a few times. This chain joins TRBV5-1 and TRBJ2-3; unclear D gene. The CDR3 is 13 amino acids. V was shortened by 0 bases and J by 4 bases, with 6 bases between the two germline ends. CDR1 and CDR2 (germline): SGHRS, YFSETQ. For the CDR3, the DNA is TGCGCCAGCAGCTTGGATAGCCCAGATACGCAGTATTTT. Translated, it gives CASSLDSPDTQYF.

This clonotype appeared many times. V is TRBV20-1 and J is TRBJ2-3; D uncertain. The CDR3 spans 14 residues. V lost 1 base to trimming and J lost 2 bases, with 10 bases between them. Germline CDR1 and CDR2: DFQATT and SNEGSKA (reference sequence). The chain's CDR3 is CSARVLTVTDTQYF. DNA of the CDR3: TGCAGTGCTAGAGTTTTGACGGTCACAGATACGCAGTATTTT.

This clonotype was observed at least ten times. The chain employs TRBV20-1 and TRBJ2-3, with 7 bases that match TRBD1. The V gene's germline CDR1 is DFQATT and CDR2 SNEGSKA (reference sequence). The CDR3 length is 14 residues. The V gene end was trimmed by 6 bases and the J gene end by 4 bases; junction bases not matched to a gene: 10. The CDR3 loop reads CSALWATGPDTQYF. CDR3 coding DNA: TGCAGTGCCCTTTGGGCGACAGGGCCAGATACGCAGTATTTT.

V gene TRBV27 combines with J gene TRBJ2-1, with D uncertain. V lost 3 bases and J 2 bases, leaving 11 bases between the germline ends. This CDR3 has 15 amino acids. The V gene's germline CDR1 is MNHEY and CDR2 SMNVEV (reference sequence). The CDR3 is CASSLPAGTYNEQFF. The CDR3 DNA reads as TGTGCCAGCAGTTTGCCAGCAGGAACCTACAATGAGCAGTTCTTC.

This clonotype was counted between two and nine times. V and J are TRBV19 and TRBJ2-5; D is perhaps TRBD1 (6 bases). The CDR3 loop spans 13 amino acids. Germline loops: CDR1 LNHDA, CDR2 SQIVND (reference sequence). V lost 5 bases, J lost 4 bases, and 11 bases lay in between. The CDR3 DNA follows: TGTGCCAGTAGTGTCTCAGGGGCAGAGACCCAGTACTTC. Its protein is CASSVSGAETQYF.

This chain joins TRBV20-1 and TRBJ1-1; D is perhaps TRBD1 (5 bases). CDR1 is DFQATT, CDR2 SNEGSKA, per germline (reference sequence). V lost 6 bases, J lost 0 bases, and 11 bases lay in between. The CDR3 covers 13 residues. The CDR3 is CSAPTDLNTEAFF. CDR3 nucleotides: TGCAGTGCCCCGACAGACTTGAACACTGAAGCTTTCTTT.

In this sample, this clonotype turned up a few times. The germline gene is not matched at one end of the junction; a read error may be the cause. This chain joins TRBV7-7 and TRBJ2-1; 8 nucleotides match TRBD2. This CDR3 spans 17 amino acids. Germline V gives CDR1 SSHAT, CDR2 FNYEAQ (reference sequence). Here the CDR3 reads CASSLEPAGALFNEQFF. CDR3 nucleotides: TGTGCTAGCAGCTTAGAGCCAGCGGGGGCCCTCTTCAATGAGCAGTTCTTC.

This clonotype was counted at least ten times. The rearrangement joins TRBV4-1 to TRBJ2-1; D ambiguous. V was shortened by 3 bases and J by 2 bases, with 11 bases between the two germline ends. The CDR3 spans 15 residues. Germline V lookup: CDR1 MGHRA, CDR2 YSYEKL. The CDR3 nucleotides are TGCGCCAGCAGCCAGTCCTACGGCCCCTACAATGAGCAGTTCTTC. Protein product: CASSQSYGPYNEQFF.

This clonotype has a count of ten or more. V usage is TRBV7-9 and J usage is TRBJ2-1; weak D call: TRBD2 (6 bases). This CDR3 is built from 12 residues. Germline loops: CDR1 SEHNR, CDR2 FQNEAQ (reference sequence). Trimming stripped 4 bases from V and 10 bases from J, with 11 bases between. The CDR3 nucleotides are TGTGCCAGCAGCTCCCGACTAGACGAGCAGTTCTTC. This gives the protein CASSSRLDEQFF.

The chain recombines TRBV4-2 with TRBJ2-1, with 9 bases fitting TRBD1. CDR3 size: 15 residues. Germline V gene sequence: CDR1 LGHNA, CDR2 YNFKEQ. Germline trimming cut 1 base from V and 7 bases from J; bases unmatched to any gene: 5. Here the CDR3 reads CASSQAGQGRNEQFF. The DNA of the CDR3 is TGTGCCAGCAGCCAAGCCGGACAGGGGAGGAATGAGCAGTTCTTC.